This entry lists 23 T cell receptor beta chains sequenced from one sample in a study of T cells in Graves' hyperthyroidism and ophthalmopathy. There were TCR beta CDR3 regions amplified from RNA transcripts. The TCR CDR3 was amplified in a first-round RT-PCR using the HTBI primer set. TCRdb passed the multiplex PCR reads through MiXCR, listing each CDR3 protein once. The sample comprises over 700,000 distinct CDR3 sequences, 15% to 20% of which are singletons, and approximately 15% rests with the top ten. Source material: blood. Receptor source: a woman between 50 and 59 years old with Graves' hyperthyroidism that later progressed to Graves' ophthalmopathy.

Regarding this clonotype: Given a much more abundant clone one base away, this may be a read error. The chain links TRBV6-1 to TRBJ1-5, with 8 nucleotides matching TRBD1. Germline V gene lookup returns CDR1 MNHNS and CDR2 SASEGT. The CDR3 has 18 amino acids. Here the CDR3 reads CAGRKGQASSRGNQPQHF. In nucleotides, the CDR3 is TGTGCCGGCAGAAAGGGACAGGCGTCATCACGAGGGAATCAGCCCCAGCATTTT.

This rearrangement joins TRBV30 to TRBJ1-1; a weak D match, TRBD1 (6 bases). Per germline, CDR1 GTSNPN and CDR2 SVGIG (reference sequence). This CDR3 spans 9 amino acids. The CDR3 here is CSGAPEAFF. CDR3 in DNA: TGTTCAGGGGCCCCTGAAGCTTTCTTT.

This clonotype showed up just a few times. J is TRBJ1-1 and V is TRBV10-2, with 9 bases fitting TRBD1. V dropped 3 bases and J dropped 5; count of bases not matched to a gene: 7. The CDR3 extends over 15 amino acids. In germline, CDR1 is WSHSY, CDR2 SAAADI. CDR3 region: CASSDPGTGITEAFF. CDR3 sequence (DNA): TGCGCCAGCAGTGATCCCGGGACAGGGATAACTGAAGCTTTCTTT.

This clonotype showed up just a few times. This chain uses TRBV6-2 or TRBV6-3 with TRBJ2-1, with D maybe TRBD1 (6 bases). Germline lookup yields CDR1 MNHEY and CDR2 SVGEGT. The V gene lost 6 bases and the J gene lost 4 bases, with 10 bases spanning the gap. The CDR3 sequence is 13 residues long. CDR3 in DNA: TGTGCCAGCAGGGGGGCAACTTACAATGAGCAGTTCTTC. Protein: CASRGATYNEQFF.

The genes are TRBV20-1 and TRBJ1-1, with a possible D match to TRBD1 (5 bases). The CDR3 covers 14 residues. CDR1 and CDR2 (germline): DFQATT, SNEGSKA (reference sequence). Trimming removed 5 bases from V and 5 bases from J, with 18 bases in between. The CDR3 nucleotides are TGCAGTGCTTTCATTGGGGGTCTGAGTACTGAAGCTTTCTTT. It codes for CSAFIGGLSTEAFF.

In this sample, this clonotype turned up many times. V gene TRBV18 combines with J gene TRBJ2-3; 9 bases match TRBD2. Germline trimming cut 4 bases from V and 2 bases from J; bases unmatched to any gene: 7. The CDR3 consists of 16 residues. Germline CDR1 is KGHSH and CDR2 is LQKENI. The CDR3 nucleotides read TGTGCCAGCTCACGCCAGACTAGCGGAAACACAGATACGCAGTATTTT. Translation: CASSRQTSGNTDTQYF.

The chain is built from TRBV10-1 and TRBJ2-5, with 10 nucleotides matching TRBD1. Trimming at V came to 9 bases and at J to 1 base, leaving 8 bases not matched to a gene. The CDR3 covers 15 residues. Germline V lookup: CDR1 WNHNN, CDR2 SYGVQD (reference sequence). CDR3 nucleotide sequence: TGCGCCAGGAGGGGGACAGGGGAATTCCAAGAGACCCAGTACTTC. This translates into CARRGTGEFQETQYF.

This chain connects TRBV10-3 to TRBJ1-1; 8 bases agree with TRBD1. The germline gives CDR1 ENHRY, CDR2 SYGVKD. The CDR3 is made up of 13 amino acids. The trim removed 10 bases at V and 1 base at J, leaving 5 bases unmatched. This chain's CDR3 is CATEDRENTEAFF. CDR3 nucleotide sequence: TGTGCCACCGAGGACAGGGAGAACACTGAAGCTTTCTTT.

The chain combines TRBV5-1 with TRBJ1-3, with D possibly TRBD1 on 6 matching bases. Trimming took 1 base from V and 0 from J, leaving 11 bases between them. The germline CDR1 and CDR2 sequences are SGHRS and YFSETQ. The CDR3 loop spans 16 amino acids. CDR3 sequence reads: CASSLSQGSSGNTIYF. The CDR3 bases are TGCGCCAGCAGCTTGAGTCAGGGGAGCTCTGGAAACACCATATATTTT.

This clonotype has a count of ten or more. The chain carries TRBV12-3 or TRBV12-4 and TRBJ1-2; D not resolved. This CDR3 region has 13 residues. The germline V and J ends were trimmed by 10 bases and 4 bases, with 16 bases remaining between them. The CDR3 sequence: CAIRPEGAYGYTF. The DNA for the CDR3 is TGTGCCATTAGACCTGAGGGCGCCTATGGCTACACCTTC.

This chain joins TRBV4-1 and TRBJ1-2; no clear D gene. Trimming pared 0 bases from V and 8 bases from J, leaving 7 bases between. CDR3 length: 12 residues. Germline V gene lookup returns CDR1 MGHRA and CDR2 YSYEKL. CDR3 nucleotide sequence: TGCGCCAGCAGCCAAGATTCGTCGGGCTACACCTTC. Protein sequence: CASSQDSSGYTF.

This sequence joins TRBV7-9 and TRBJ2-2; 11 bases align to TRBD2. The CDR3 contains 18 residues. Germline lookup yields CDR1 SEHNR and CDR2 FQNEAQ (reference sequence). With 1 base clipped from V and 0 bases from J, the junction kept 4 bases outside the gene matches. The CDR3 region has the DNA TGTGCCAGCAGCTTAGGGACTAGCGGGTTTTCGAACACCGGGGAGCTGTTTTTT. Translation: CASSLGTSGFSNTGELFF.

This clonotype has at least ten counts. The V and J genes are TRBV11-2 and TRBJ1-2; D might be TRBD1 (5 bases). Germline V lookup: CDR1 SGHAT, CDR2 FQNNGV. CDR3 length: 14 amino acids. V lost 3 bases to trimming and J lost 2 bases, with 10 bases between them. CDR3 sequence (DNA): TGTGCCAGCAGCTTTGCAGGGTCCAACTATGGCTACACCTTC. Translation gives CASSFAGSNYGYTF. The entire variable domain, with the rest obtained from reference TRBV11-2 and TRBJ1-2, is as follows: EAGVAQSPRYKIIEKRQSVAFWCNPISGHATLYWYQQILGQGPKLLIQFQNNGVVDDSQLPKDRFSAERLKGVDSTLKIQPAKLEDSAVYLCASSFAGSNYGYTFGSGTRLTVV.

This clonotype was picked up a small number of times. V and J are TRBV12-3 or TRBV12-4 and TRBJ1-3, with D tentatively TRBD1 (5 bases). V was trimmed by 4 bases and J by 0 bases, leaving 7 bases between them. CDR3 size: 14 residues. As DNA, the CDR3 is TGTGCCAGCAGTTCAGGGCTCTCTGGAAACACCATATATTTT. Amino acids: CASSSGLSGNTIYF.

The CDR3 is CASSLDWRGELFF. The CDR3 bases are TGTGCCAGCAGTTTAGATTGGCGAGGGGAGCTGTTTTTT. This rearrangement joins TRBV12-3 or TRBV12-4 to TRBJ2-2; no definite D call. V was shortened by 1 base and J by 8 bases, with 8 bases between the two germline ends. The CDR3 spans 13 residues.

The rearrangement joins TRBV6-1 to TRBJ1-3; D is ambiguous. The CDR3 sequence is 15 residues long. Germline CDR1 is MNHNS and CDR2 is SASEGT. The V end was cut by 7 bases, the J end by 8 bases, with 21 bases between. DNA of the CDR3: TGTGCCAGCACCAAAGGAGACTTCCTTATGGACACCATATATTTT. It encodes CASTKGDFLMDTIYF.

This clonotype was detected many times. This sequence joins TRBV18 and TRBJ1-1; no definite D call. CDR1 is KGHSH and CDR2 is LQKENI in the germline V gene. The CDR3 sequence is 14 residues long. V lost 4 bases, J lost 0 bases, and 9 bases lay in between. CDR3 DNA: TGTGCCAGCTCACAGACACCAGTGAACACTGAAGCTTTCTTT. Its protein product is CASSQTPVNTEAFF.

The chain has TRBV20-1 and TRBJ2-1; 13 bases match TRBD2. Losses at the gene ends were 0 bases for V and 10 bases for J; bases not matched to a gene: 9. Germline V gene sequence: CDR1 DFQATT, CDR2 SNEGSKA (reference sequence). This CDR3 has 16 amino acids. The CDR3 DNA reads TGCAGTGCTAGAGAAGGGACTAGCGGGGTTTGGGGAGAGCAGTTCTTC. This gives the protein CSAREGTSGVWGEQFF.

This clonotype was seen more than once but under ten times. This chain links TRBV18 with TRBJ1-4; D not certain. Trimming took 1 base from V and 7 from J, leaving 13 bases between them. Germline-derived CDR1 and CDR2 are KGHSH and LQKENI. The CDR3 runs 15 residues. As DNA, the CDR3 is TGTGCCAGCTCACCACTTGGCACCGATAGTGAAAAACTGTTTTTT. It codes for CASSPLGTDSEKLFF.

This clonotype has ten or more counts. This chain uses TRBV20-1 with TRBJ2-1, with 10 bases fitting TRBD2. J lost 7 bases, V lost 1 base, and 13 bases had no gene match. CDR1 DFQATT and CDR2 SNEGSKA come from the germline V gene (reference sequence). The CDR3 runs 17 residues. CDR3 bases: TGCAGTGCTAGAGCGGTCCACGGGCTAGCGGGGGTTAATGAGCAGTTCTTC. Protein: CSARAVHGLAGVNEQFF.

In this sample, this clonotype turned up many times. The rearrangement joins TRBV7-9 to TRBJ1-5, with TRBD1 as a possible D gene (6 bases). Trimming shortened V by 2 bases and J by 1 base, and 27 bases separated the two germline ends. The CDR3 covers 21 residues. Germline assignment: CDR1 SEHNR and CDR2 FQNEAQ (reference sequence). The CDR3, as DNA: TGTGCCAGCAGCTTAAACCCCGGTGGGGGCAAAGGAGTTGGGAGCAATCAGCCCCAGCATTTT. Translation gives CASSLNPGGGKGVGSNQPQHF.

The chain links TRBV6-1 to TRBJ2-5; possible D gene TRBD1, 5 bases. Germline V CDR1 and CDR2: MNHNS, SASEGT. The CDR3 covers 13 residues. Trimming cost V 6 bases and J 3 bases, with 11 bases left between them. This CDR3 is CASRGQTEETQYF. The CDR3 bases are TGTGCCAGCAGGGGTCAGACAGAAGAGACCCAGTACTTC.

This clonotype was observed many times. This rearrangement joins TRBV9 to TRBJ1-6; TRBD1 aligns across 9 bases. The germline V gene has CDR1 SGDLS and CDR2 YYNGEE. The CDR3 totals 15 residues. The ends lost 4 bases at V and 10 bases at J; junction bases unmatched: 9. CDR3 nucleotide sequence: TGTGCCAGCAGCCCTCCGGGACAGGGTGACTCACCCCTCCACTTT. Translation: CASSPPGQGDSPLHF.